The present entry profiles one TCR beta chain with its context. As yet, its antigen is unknown. Division of CD4+ cells produced a CD45RA+ naive subset and a CD45RA-negative memory subset. These data originate in a study of shared clonotypes between healthy human individuals. Whole-study context: Plates per donor: three CD4 naive, three CD4 memory, two CD8 naive, one CD8 memory.

Overall study findings and caveats: Researchers found naive subsets generally carried larger estimated richness than memory subsets. Rarefaction gave evidence that sorted-subset sequencing remained incomplete despite large depth.

There are 15 residues in the CDR3. The germline CDR1 and CDR2 sequences are MNHEY and SMNVEV (reference sequence). The V end was cut by 1 base, the J end by 8 bases, with 17 bases between. Repertoires were generated with immunoSEQ multiplex PCR, while TCRdb's copy carries only in-frame clones and drops some. This sample has some 2,100,000 clones, with approximately 96% found just once. This sequence was found in a man aged 18 to 29 in good health. Sequenced: naive CD4+ T cells sorted from blood. The sample's subset: CD45RA+ positively selected. This rearrangement joins TRBV27 to TRBJ2-5, with D possibly being TRBD1 or TRBD2 (5 bases each). For the CDR3, the DNA is TGTGCCAGCAGTTTATTTGGGACGGTCCCAGGAACCCAGTACTTC. Protein: CASSLFGTVPGTQYF.